Listed below are T cell receptor beta chains from one sample, sequenced in a study of CD8 T cells in Susac syndrome. Each CDR3 protein is one row after TCRdb ran MiXCR on the immunoSEQ multiplex PCR reads. The data show some 100,000 distinct CDR3 sequences, less than 97% seen once. Sequenced: CD4+ T cells from PBMCs. The receptors come from a human donor in good health. CDR3s include the opening cysteine and the closing phenylalanine or tryptophan. A D gene is named only where the DNA matches it firmly. The size of a clone is reported for some rows only, either as once, few or many, or as a class for expanded clones.

clone size	D gene	J gene	V gene	CDR3 DNA	CDR3 protein
NA	NA	TRBJ2-7	TRBV19	TGTGCCAGTAGTATTAGTAGCATCTACGAGCAGTACTTC	CASSISSIYEQYF
NA	TRBD1	TRBJ1-1	TRBV7-9	TGTGCCGGAATCACAGGGGCCATCAACACTGAAGCTTTCTTT	CAGITGAINTEAFF
NA	NA	TRBJ2-6	TRBV9	TGTGCCAGCAGCGGGGTTGGCTCTGGGGCCAACGTCCTGACTTTC	CASSGVGSGANVLTF
NA	NA	TRBJ2-6	TRBV29-1	TGCAGCGTTGAAAACCCAGTCTCTGGGGCCAACGTCCTGACTTTC	CSVENPVSGANVLTF
NA	NA	TRBJ2-7	TRBV6-2/TRBV6-3	TGTGCCAGCAGTTATCATGGGGACGAGCAGTACTTC	CASSYHGDEQYF
NA	TRBD2	TRBJ2-3	TRBV16	TGTGCCAGCAGCCGAGGCGGGGCGGGAGAGGCGGATACGCAGTATTTT	CASSRGGAGEADTQYF
NA	NA	TRBJ2-2	TRBV2	TGTGCCAGCAGGGGGACACTTAACACCGGGGAGCTGTTTTTT	CASRGTLNTGELFF
NA	NA	TRBJ2-3	TRBV9	TGTGCCAGCAGCGCCCACGCGGGGCAGCTCACAGATACGCAGTATTTT	CASSAHAGQLTDTQYF
NA	TRBD1	TRBJ2-3	TRBV15	TGTGCCACCAGCGGACGGACAGGGGGGACAGATACGCAGTATTTT	CATSGRTGGTDTQYF
once	TRBD2	TRBJ2-7	TRBV9	TGTGCCAGCAGCCCCCGGGCTAGCGGGGGACTGTACGAGCAGTACTTC	CASSPRASGGLYEQYF
NA	NA	TRBJ2-7	TRBV4-3	TGCGCCAGCAGCCAAGGGTACTCGTCCGAGCAGTACTTC	CASSQGYSSEQYF
once	TRBD2	TRBJ2-7	TRBV7-9	TGTGCCAGCAGCTTCCCGCGGGGGGGCTACGAGCAGTACTTC	CASSFPRGGYEQYF
NA	TRBD2	TRBJ2-1	TRBV9	TGTGCCAGCAGCAGACTAGGGACTAACAATGAGCAGTTCTTC	CASSRLGTNNEQFF
NA	TRBD2	TRBJ2-7	TRBV7-9	TGTGCCAGCAGCTTAGTGGGTGGCCTAGCGGACTCCTACGAGCAGTACTTC	CASSLVGGLADSYEQYF
NA	NA	TRBJ2-7	TRBV7-2	TGTGCCAGCAGCACCACCGGGTACGAGCAGTACTTC	CASSTTGYEQYF
NA	NA	TRBJ2-3	TRBV28	TGTGCCAGCACTGGAGATACGCAGTATTTT	CASTGDTQYF
NA	TRBD1	TRBJ2-7	TRBV7-8	TGTGCCAGCAGCCCGACACCTTCCGGGACAGGGACATACGAGCAGTACTTC	CASSPTPSGTGTYEQYF
NA	NA	TRBJ2-5	TRBV7-8	TGTGCCAGCAGCTTAGGCAGGGCCCGCCACCAAGAGACCCAGTACTTC	CASSLGRARHQETQYF
once	NA	TRBJ2-7	TRBV12-3/TRBV12-4	TGTGCCAGCAGTTTAGACAGTTTCTACGAGCAGTACTTC	CASSLDSFYEQYF
NA	NA	TRBJ2-2	TRBV7-8	TGTGCCAGCAGCCCGTTGGAAGGGTCTGGGGAGCTGTTTTTT	CASSPLEGSGELFF
NA	NA	TRBJ2-3	TRBV7-2	TGTGCCAGCAGCTCCTCCGGTGCGCAGTATTTT	CASSSSGAQYF
once	TRBD2	TRBJ2-1	TRBV7-9	TGTGCCAGCAGCATGAGGACTAGCGTGTACAATGAGCAGTTCTTC	CASSMRTSVYNEQFF
NA	NA	TRBJ2-3	TRBV29-1	TGCAGCGTCGGGACACTCAGCACAGATACGCAGTATTTT	CSVGTLSTDTQYF
NA	TRBD1	TRBJ2-3	TRBV3-1	TGTGCCAGCAGCCAAGACTACAGGGGCGTAAATACGCAGTATTTT	CASSQDYRGVNTQYF
NA	NA	TRBJ1-2	TRBV19	TGTGCCAGTAGTGCCCAGAAAGCCCTCTATGGCTACACCTTC	CASSAQKALYGYTF
NA	NA	TRBJ1-6	TRBV2	TGTGCCAGCAGTGAGAACAGGGCCTATAATTCACCCCTCCACTTT	CASSENRAYNSPLHF
NA	NA	TRBJ2-7	TRBV5-4	TGTGCCAGCAGCTTGGACCGAAGCAAGAGCGAGCAGTACTTC	CASSLDRSKSEQYF
NA	NA	TRBJ2-2	TRBV12-3/TRBV12-4	TGTGCCAGCAGACCTAGGACAGCTTCGAACACCGGGGAGCTGTTTTTT	CASRPRTASNTGELFF
NA	TRBD1	TRBJ2-7	TRBV18	TGTGCCAGCTCACCAGTACAGGGGACCTACGAGCAGTACTTC	CASSPVQGTYEQYF
once	NA	TRBJ1-5	TRBV18	TGTGCCAGCTCACAGGGATTTGGCAATCAGCCCCAGCATTTT	CASSQGFGNQPQHF
NA	NA	TRBJ2-4	TRBV29-1	TGCAGCGTTGAAGCGGGCGAAAAAAACATTCAGTACTTC	CSVEAGEKNIQYF
NA	NA	TRBJ2-7	TRBV9	TGTGCCAGCAGCGCAGACCCTCGGGGGGCCCCCTACGAGCAGTACTTC	CASSADPRGAPYEQYF
NA	NA	TRBJ2-5	TRBV28	TGTGCCAGCAGTGGACAGTGGGGGGGCCAGGCTCCAGAGACCCAGTACTTC	CASSGQWGGQAPETQYF
NA	NA	TRBJ2-5	TRBV18	TGTGCCAGCTCACCACGCGGCAGCCAAGAGACCCAGTACTTC	CASSPRGSQETQYF
NA	NA	TRBJ2-3	TRBV5-1	TGCGCCAGCAGCTTGGGCGGCGGGCCAGATACGCAGTATTTT	CASSLGGGPDTQYF
NA	NA	TRBJ2-3	TRBV30	TGTGCCTGGAAGGTAGCGGAGTTAACAGATACGCAGTATTTT	CAWKVAELTDTQYF
NA	TRBD1	TRBJ2-1	TRBV5-1	TGCGCCAGCAGCCAAACAGGGGACTCCTACAATGAGCAGTTCTTC	CASSQTGDSYNEQFF
NA	TRBD2	TRBJ2-7	TRBV7-8	TGTGCCAGCAGCTTAGCGCTTCCTAGCGGGGGCACCAAGACCTACGAGCAGTACTTC	CASSLALPSGGTKTYEQYF
NA	NA	TRBJ1-2	TRBV7-2	TGTGCCAGCAGCTTAGCCCTCCAACGTAAACGAGCTGGCTACACCTTC	CASSLALQRKRAGYTF
NA	TRBD2	TRBJ2-5	TRBV5-1	TGCGCCAGCAGCTTGGACGTCGGGGGGAAGGAGACCCAGTACTTC	CASSLDVGGKETQYF
NA	NA	TRBJ2-7	TRBV7-2	TGTGCCAGCAGCTTAGGGAACAACTACGAGCAGTACTTC	CASSLGNNYEQYF
NA	NA	TRBJ1-5	TRBV12-3/TRBV12-4	TGTGCCAGCAGTCCTATGGGGGGCCTGCCCAATCAGCCCCAGCATTTT	CASSPMGGLPNQPQHF
once	TRBD2	TRBJ2-2	TRBV6-2/TRBV6-3	TGTGCCAGCAGCTACACATCCGGGACTAGCCTCCCCGGGGAGCTGTTTTTT	CASSYTSGTSLPGELFF
NA	NA	TRBJ1-1	TRBV5-1	TGCGCCAGCAGCTACGTTCGGGGGGGTGCGAACACTGAAGCTTTCTTT	CASSYVRGGANTEAFF
NA	TRBD1	TRBJ1-1	TRBV2	TGTGCCAGCACACTGACAGGGGCGATGAACACTGAAGCTTTCTTT	CASTLTGAMNTEAFF
NA	TRBD1	TRBJ1-1	TRBV2	TGTGCCAGCAGGGACAGGGGAAGTGGTAGGGAAGCTTTCTTT	CASRDRGSGREAFF
NA	TRBD1	TRBJ2-3	TRBV5-1	TGCGCCAGCAGCCCCGGGGACAGGGGGACAGATACGCAGTATTTT	CASSPGDRGTDTQYF
NA	TRBD2	TRBJ2-1	TRBV7-2	TGTGCCAGCAGCTACAGCGGGGGGGCCAATGAGCAGTTCTTC	CASSYSGGANEQFF
NA	TRBD1	TRBJ1-2	TRBV27	TGTGCCAGCGCACGGACAGGGGAAAAAAACTATGGCTACACCTTC	CASARTGEKNYGYTF
NA	NA	TRBJ2-1	TRBV29-1	TGCAGCGTTCTTCTGGGAATCGTTGGGTCCTACAATGAGCAGTTCTTC	CSVLLGIVGSYNEQFF
few	NA	TRBJ2-7	TRBV29-1	TGCAGCGTATCCTGGATGGGGGCCGAGCAGTACTTC	CSVSWMGAEQYF
NA	NA	TRBJ1-4	TRBV11-3	TGTGCCAGCAGCTTACGGGAATTCCCAACTAATGAAAAACTGTTTTTT	CASSLREFPTNEKLFF
NA	TRBD2	TRBJ2-1	TRBV20-1	TGCAGTGCTAGAGATGCGGGCGGGGGGAACAATGAGCAGTTCTTC	CSARDAGGGNNEQFF